This TCR beta chain was obtained from a study of OX40 agonist ivuxolimab in advanced cancers. Across the study: The mean age was around 56 years, ranging from 23 to 79, with roughly four fifths of participants male.

Profiled with immunoSEQ multiplex PCR; TCRdb holds only in-frame clones, not every one. The data hold tens of thousands of clones, with about 95% observed a single time. Turning to this clone: Its antigen is unknown.

Per germline, CDR1 SGHNT and CDR2 YYREEE (reference sequence). Trimming removed 0 bases from V and 0 bases from J, with 7 bases in between. The length of the CDR3 is 14 residues. Study results and limitations: Both CD4+ and CD8+ T cell populations in blood had undergone clonal expansion by week 6 at 0.1 to 3.0 mg/kg.

The chain links TRBV5-4 to TRBJ2-7; TRBD2 might be the D (5 bases). The receptor was isolated from an adult with an advanced solid tumor such as melanoma, head and neck, liver or kidney cancer. The sample was CD4+ or CD8+ T cells sorted from blood, taken in a trial of the OX40 agonist ivuxolimab. CDR3 loop: CASSLAGNSYEQYF. CDR3 bases: TGTGCCAGCAGCTTGGCCGGGAACTCCTACGAGCAGTACTTC.